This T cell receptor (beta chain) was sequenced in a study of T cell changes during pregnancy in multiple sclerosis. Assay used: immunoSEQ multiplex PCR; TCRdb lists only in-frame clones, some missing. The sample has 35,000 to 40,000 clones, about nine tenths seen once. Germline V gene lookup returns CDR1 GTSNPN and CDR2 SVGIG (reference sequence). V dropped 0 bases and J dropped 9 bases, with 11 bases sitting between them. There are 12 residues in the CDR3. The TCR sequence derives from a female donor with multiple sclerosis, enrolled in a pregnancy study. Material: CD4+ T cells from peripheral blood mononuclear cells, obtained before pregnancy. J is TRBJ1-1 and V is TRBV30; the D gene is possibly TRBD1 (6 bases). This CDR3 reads CAWSVRGGQAFF. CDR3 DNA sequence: TGTGCCTGGAGTGTACGTGGGGGCCAAGCTTTCTTT. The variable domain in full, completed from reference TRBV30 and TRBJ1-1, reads SQTIHQWPATLVQPVGSPLSLECTVEGTSNPNLYWYRQAAGRGLQLLFYSVGIGQISSEVPQNLSASRPQDRQFILSSKKLLLSDSGFYLCAWSVRGGQAFFGQGTRLTVV.